Listed below are T cell receptor beta chains from one sample, sequenced in a study of T cell responses to AZD1222 COVID-19 vaccine. The protocol was immunoSEQ multiplex PCR, while the TCRdb copy is restricted to in-frame clones and leaves out a portion. The sample shows some 140,000 clones, approximately 86% of them seen only once. The specimen was peripheral blood, collected 28 days after the second AZD1222 dose. Every receptor here comes from an adult who received the AZD1222 COVID-19 vaccine. The CDR3 runs from the conserved cysteine through the conserved F or W. The D gene is left open where the match is weak. Clone size is given for some rows only: seen once, a few or many times, or a class if the clone is expanded.

J gene: TRBJ1-5; clone size: NA; V gene: TRBV15; D gene: NA; CDR3 DNA: TGTGCCACCAGCAGAGGACCCGTTCAGCCCCAGCATTTT; CDR3 protein: CATSRGPVQPQHF
J gene: TRBJ1-1; clone size: NA; V gene: TRBV29-1; D gene: NA; CDR3 DNA: TGCAGCGTTGTAGTGGGAGGGGACACTGAAGCTTTCTTT; CDR3 protein: CSVVVGGDTEAFF
J gene: TRBJ2-1; clone size: NA; V gene: TRBV11-3; D gene: NA; CDR3 DNA: TGTGCCAGCAGCTTAGGTATTTCCTGGAATGAGCAGTTCTTC; CDR3 protein: CASSLGISWNEQFF
J gene: TRBJ1-2; clone size: NA; V gene: TRBV4-1; D gene: TRBD1; CDR3 DNA: TGCGCCAGCAGCCAAGGTCTGGGACAGGGCGCCTATGGCTACACCTTC; CDR3 protein: CASSQGLGQGAYGYTF
J gene: TRBJ2-1; clone size: NA; V gene: TRBV6-4; D gene: TRBD2; CDR3 DNA: TGTGCCAGCAGTGACACAGCGGGGGGCTACAATGAGCAGTTCTTC; CDR3 protein: CASSDTAGGYNEQFF
J gene: TRBJ1-1; clone size: NA; V gene: TRBV6-6; D gene: NA; CDR3 DNA: TGTGCCAGCAGTTACACTGAAGCTTTCTTT; CDR3 protein: CASSYTEAFF
J gene: TRBJ2-3; clone size: NA; V gene: TRBV28; D gene: TRBD2; CDR3 DNA: TGTGCCAGCAGGCCAAGACTAGCAGCAGATACGCAGTATTTT; CDR3 protein: CASRPRLAADTQYF
J gene: TRBJ2-2; clone size: NA; V gene: TRBV19; D gene: TRBD2; CDR3 DNA: TGTGCCAGTAGCGGACTAGCATCGAACACCGGGGAGCTGTTTTTT; CDR3 protein: CASSGLASNTGELFF
J gene: TRBJ1-5; clone size: NA; V gene: TRBV19; D gene: NA; CDR3 DNA: TGTGCCAGTAAGGAACAGCTTAATAGCAATCAGCCCCAGCATTTT; CDR3 protein: CASKEQLNSNQPQHF
J gene: TRBJ1-3; clone size: NA; V gene: TRBV4-3; D gene: TRBD1; CDR3 DNA: TGCGCCAGCAGCCAACGGACAGGGACTGGAAACACCATATATTTT; CDR3 protein: CASSQRTGTGNTIYF
J gene: TRBJ1-2; clone size: NA; V gene: TRBV5-1; D gene: TRBD1; CDR3 DNA: TGCGCCAGCAGCCTAGGGACAGGGTTTAACTATGGCTACACCTTC; CDR3 protein: CASSLGTGFNYGYTF
J gene: TRBJ2-7; clone size: NA; V gene: TRBV10-3; D gene: NA; CDR3 DNA: TGTGCCATCAGAGGCCAACTACAGGGACTCTACGAGCAGTACTTC; CDR3 protein: CAIRGQLQGLYEQYF
J gene: TRBJ2-1; clone size: NA; V gene: TRBV4-1; D gene: NA; CDR3 DNA: TGCGCCAGCACCCGACGGCTAGCCAGCGACAATGAGCAGTTCTTC; CDR3 protein: CASTRRLASDNEQFF
J gene: TRBJ1-2; clone size: NA; V gene: TRBV5-1; D gene: NA; CDR3 DNA: TGCGCCAGCAGCCCTGATGGGGAGGAGGGCTACACCTTC; CDR3 protein: CASSPDGEEGYTF
J gene: TRBJ1-6; clone size: NA; V gene: TRBV11-2; D gene: NA; CDR3 DNA: TGTGCCAGCAGCTCGGGACTGCATAATTCACCCCTCCACTTT; CDR3 protein: CASSSGLHNSPLHF
J gene: TRBJ2-4; clone size: NA; V gene: TRBV5-5; D gene: NA; CDR3 DNA: TGTGCCAGCAGCTTGGAGGGGACGGACAAAAACATTCAGTACTTC; CDR3 protein: CASSLEGTDKNIQYF
J gene: TRBJ2-7; clone size: once; V gene: TRBV30; D gene: NA; CDR3 DNA: TGTGCCTGGAGGACAGAGGGGAGCGAGCAGTACTTC; CDR3 protein: CAWRTEGSEQYF
J gene: TRBJ2-7; clone size: NA; V gene: TRBV5-1; D gene: NA; CDR3 DNA: TGCGCCAGCAGCTTGGGACCGTTCGACGACGAGCAGTACTTC; CDR3 protein: CASSLGPFDDEQYF
J gene: TRBJ1-1; clone size: NA; V gene: TRBV6-6; D gene: NA; CDR3 DNA: TGTGCCAGCAGTTTTGGGGGCAGGAACACTGAAGCTTTCTTT; CDR3 protein: CASSFGGRNTEAFF
J gene: TRBJ2-5; clone size: once; V gene: TRBV6-1; D gene: NA; CDR3 DNA: TGTGCCAGCAGTGAAGACACTGTTTTGGAGACCCAGTACTTC; CDR3 protein: CASSEDTVLETQYF
J gene: TRBJ2-7; clone size: NA; V gene: TRBV27; D gene: NA; CDR3 DNA: TGTGCCAGCAGTAAATCCAGGTACGGGGACGAGCAGTACTTC; CDR3 protein: CASSKSRYGDEQYF
J gene: TRBJ1-4; clone size: NA; V gene: TRBV4-3; D gene: NA; CDR3 DNA: TGCGCCAGCAGCCAAGTTATTGATTCAGGGAATGAAAAACTGTTTTTT; CDR3 protein: CASSQVIDSGNEKLFF
J gene: TRBJ1-2; clone size: NA; V gene: TRBV18; D gene: NA; CDR3 DNA: TGTGCCAGCTCACCGGAAGGGACACCCTATGGCTACACCTTC; CDR3 protein: CASSPEGTPYGYTF
J gene: TRBJ1-5; clone size: NA; V gene: TRBV6-5; D gene: NA; CDR3 DNA: TGTGCCAGCAGACAGACTGGGAGCAATCAGCCCCAGCATTTT; CDR3 protein: CASRQTGSNQPQHF
J gene: TRBJ1-5; clone size: NA; V gene: TRBV3-1/TRBV3-2; D gene: NA; CDR3 DNA: TGTGCCGCCTCAAGGGGGATAAATCAGCCCCAGCATTTT; CDR3 protein: CAASRGINQPQHF
J gene: TRBJ2-7; clone size: many; V gene: TRBV5-8; D gene: NA; CDR3 DNA: TGTGCCAGCAGGTTACGCGGCTCCGAGCAAGGGGAGCAGTACTTC; CDR3 protein: CASRLRGSEQGEQYF
J gene: TRBJ2-2; clone size: NA; V gene: TRBV4-2; D gene: TRBD2; CDR3 DNA: TGTGCCAGCAGCCAAGATCTTCGGGCTAGCGGGGGGCTCGGGGAGCTGTTTTTT; CDR3 protein: CASSQDLRASGGLGELFF
J gene: TRBJ2-5; clone size: NA; V gene: TRBV15; D gene: TRBD2; CDR3 DNA: TGTGCCACCAGCAGAGTGCGAATAGCGGGGGGTATGGCAGAGACCCAGTACTTC; CDR3 protein: CATSRVRIAGGMAETQYF
J gene: TRBJ1-1; clone size: NA; V gene: TRBV14; D gene: NA; CDR3 DNA: TGTGCCAGCAGCCCCTATACCGGGGCGGGGGCTTGGGGCACTGAAGCTTTCTTT; CDR3 protein: CASSPYTGAGAWGTEAFF
J gene: TRBJ2-2; clone size: few; V gene: TRBV5-5; D gene: NA; CDR3 DNA: TGTGCCAGCAGCTTCCGGTGGGGTTTGGACACCGGGGAGCTGTTTTTT; CDR3 protein: CASSFRWGLDTGELFF
J gene: TRBJ1-5; clone size: NA; V gene: TRBV6-5; D gene: NA; CDR3 DNA: TGTGCCAGTACACACAGCGATCAGCCCCAGCATTTT; CDR3 protein: CASTHSDQPQHF
J gene: TRBJ1-2; clone size: NA; V gene: TRBV25-1; D gene: TRBD1; CDR3 DNA: TGTGCCAGCGCCCCGGGACAGGGGAGTCAGCTTCCCATTTGGTTC; CDR3 protein: CASAPGQGSQLPIWF
J gene: TRBJ2-2; clone size: NA; V gene: TRBV18; D gene: NA; CDR3 DNA: TGTGCCAGCTCACCATCCGTATCGAACACCGGGGAGCTGTTTTTT; CDR3 protein: CASSPSVSNTGELFF
J gene: TRBJ2-3; clone size: NA; V gene: TRBV29-1; D gene: NA; CDR3 DNA: TGCAGCGTTGAAGATCACAGGAGCACAGATACGCAGTATTTT; CDR3 protein: CSVEDHRSTDTQYF
J gene: TRBJ1-2; clone size: many; V gene: TRBV11-3; D gene: NA; CDR3 DNA: TGTGCCAGCAGCTCGCACGTAGGGCTGGGCTACACCTTC; CDR3 protein: CASSSHVGLGYTF
J gene: TRBJ1-2; clone size: NA; V gene: TRBV21-1; D gene: NA; CDR3 DNA: TGTGCCAGCAGCAACCTAGGACAGGGCGTAAACAACACCTTC; CDR3 protein: CASSNLGQGVNNTF
J gene: TRBJ1-6; clone size: NA; V gene: TRBV4-2; D gene: NA; CDR3 DNA: TGTGCCAGCAGCCGGGTCGGGGAGAGCTCCTATAATTCACCCCTCCACTTT; CDR3 protein: CASSRVGESSYNSPLHF